This T cell receptor (beta chain) appears in the sequencing data of a study of cytomegalovirus exposure and HLA in healthy donors. On the study more broadly: In a previous analysis, 110 million or so unique TCR beta sequences were found from 150 million to 200 million T cells. Broader study findings: Fewer N-insertions (relative to the roughly 700-donor mean) were reportedly seen in an Asian-associated ancestry cluster in a later analysis.

This clone has only a few counts. No antigen is known for it. Its ends do not fully match the called genes, so a read error is possible. CDR1 is SSHAT, CDR2 FNYEAQ, per germline (reference sequence). CDR3 length: 16 amino acids. PCR amplification relied on 60 Vbeta primers (plus 13 Jbeta primers). The table came from immunoSEQ multiplex PCR; TCRdb's copy has only in-frame clones and leaves some out. This table has 150,000 to 200,000 clones, 65% to 75% appearing once. The clonotype originates from a human donor in good health. The chain couples TRBV7-7 to TRBJ2-5, with 14 bases matching TRBD2. Sequencing was done on a sample of PBMCs. Written as DNA, the CDR3 is TGTGCTAGCAGCCGACTTCGGACTAGCGGGGGGGAGACCCAGTACTTC. Its protein is CASSRLRTSGGETQYF.